This T cell receptor (beta chain) derives from a study of T cell responses to AZD1222 COVID-19 vaccine. General observations from the study: Sampling that yielded the repertoires occurred only after the peak T cell response. Seropositive AZD1222 recipients at baseline numbered only six or seven.

Generated by immunoSEQ multiplex PCR, the TCRdb table keeps only in-frame clones and is missing some. Counted here are about 180,000 clones, roughly nine tenths occurring once; the ten biggest clones make up less than 2.5%. CDR3 length: 16 amino acids. Germline CDR1 and CDR2: MDHEN and SYDVKM. V shed 3 bases, J shed 6 bases, and the junction held 10 bases outside the gene matches. Worth noting for this clone: Its antigen is as yet unknown.

The clonotype was recovered from an adult in good health. The sequencing used peripheral blood, collected on day 0 of AZD1222 vaccination. The chain combines TRBV28 with TRBJ1-2; the match to TRBD1 covers 10 bases. For the CDR3, the DNA is TGTGCCAGCAGTTTGGCAGGGACAGGGGTCATCGATGGCTACACCTTC. Its translation: CASSLAGTGVIDGYTF.